This TCR beta chain was profiled in a study of PD-1 blockade in classical Hodgkin lymphoma. This clone was seen more than once but under ten times. Its specificity is not known. Points from the study as a whole: The study reported lower baseline TCR diversity in newly diagnosed patients than in healthy donors.

Clones were read by immunoSEQ multiplex PCR, and TCRdb kept only the in-frame ones, dropping some. The profile shows some 9,100 clones, 85% to 90% of them singletons. The CDR3 runs to 17 residues. V shed 2 bases, J shed 4 bases, and the junction held 13 bases outside the gene matches. CDR1 is SGHDN, CDR2 FVKESK, per germline. The time point was: newly diagnosed, previously untreated cHL patient sample. From thawed PBMCs, CD8+ T cells were isolated by magnetic negative selection. The comparison group had newly diagnosed, previously untreated classical Hodgkin lymphoma. This clonotype was obtained from a human donor with classical Hodgkin lymphoma. The chain combines TRBV14 with TRBJ1-1; 7 nucleotides agree with TRBD1. The sample taken for sequencing was CD8+ T cells from blood. This CDR3 is CASSQPKTGERVTEAFF. CDR3 sequence (DNA): TGTGCCAGCAGCCAACCTAAAACAGGGGAAAGGGTCACTGAAGCTTTCTTT.